One sample yielded the 2 T cell receptor beta chains listed below, sequenced in a study of blood T cell repertoires in COVID-19. Generated by immunoSEQ multiplex PCR, the TCRdb table keeps only in-frame clones and is missing some. The sample yields around 300,000 clones, 65% to 90% seen once. Sequenced input: peripheral blood. The receptors were sampled from a human donor in a cohort sampled during active COVID-19.

This clone has only a few counts. This rearrangement joins TRBV7-9 to TRBJ2-7, with D perhaps TRBD2 (6 bases). V dropped 4 bases and J dropped 3 bases, with 16 bases sitting between them. CDR3 length: 15 residues. Germline loops: CDR1 SEHNR, CDR2 FQNEAQ (reference sequence). The CDR3 sequence is CASSSAGPGLYEQYF. CDR3 bases: TGTGCCAGCAGCTCTGCGGGGCCGGGCCTCTACGAGCAGTACTTC. Combining the CDR3 with reference TRBV7-9 and TRBJ2-7 gives the whole variable domain DTGVSQNPRHKITKRGQNVTFRCDPISEHNRLYWYRQTLGQGPEFLTYFQNEAQLEKSRLLSDRFSAERPKGSFSTLEIQRTEQGDSAMYLCASSSAGPGLYEQYFGPGTRLTVT.

The chain joins TRBV9 to TRBJ1-6, with 7 bases identical to TRBD1. The CDR3 covers 15 residues. The J segment lost 7 bases and the V segment lost 6 bases, leaving 10 bases of the junction unmatched. Germline V gene data show CDR1 as SGDLS and CDR2 as YYNGEE. The CDR3 DNA reads as TGTGCCAGCAACACCGGTGGGACAGTCAATTCACCCCTCCACTTT. Protein sequence: CASNTGGTVNSPLHF.